The 28 T cell receptor beta chains below come from one sample, sequenced in a study of cytomegalovirus exposure and HLA in healthy donors. Researchers ran the PCR with 60 Vbeta and 13 Jbeta primers. Produced via immunoSEQ multiplex PCR; TCRdb's table is partial and in-frame only. Of hundreds of thousands of clones in the sample, around 89% are singletons; the top ten hold 1%. The material sequenced was PBMCs. The source of these receptors is a woman between 18 and 30 years old in good health and CMV-seronegative.

The rearrangement uses TRBV29-1 and TRBJ2-1; D unresolved. Germline values: CDR1 SQVTM, CDR2 ANQGSEA. The V gene lost 7 bases and the J gene lost 7 bases, with 17 bases spanning the gap. The CDR3 runs to 13 residues. The CDR3 coding sequence is TGCAGCGCCGCTGGGCTGTTTGGAAATGAGCAGTTCTTC. Its translation: CSAAGLFGNEQFF.

This chain links TRBV11-2 with TRBJ1-4; D call uncertain. The V end lost 4 bases, the J end lost 2 bases, and 8 bases lay between the germline ends. In germline, CDR1 is SGHAT, CDR2 FQNNGV. The CDR3 contains 14 residues. This CDR3 is CASSYQSTNEKLFF. CDR3 in DNA: TGTGCCAGCAGCTACCAGTCGACTAATGAAAAACTGTTTTTT.

V gene TRBV29-1 combines with J gene TRBJ1-2, with D possibly being TRBD1 (6 bases). Trimming took 8 bases from V and 8 from J, leaving 15 bases between them. CDR1 is SQVTM, CDR2 ANQGSEA, per germline. The CDR3 consists of 11 residues. CDR3 residues: CSIQTGHGYTF. The CDR3 nucleotides are TGCAGCATCCAGACAGGACACGGCTACACCTTC.

There are a few counts of this clone. V and J are TRBV7-2 and TRBJ1-2; D is unresolved. Germline CDR1 is SGHTA and CDR2 is FQGNSA. The V and J ends lost 5 bases and 7 bases respectively, with 14 bases between them. The CDR3 is 13 residues long. This CDR3 reads CASSADRPGGYTF. Here the CDR3 DNA reads TGTGCCAGCAGCGCAGACCGGCCGGGTGGCTACACCTTC. The full variable domain, its missing parts supplied by reference TRBV7-2 and TRBJ1-2, is GAGVSQSPSNKVTEKGKDVELRCDPISGHTALYWYRQSLGQGLEFLIYFQGNSAPDKSGLPSDRFSAERTGGSVSTLTIQRTQQEDSAVYLCASSADRPGGYTFGSGTRLTVV.

This chain uses TRBV11-2 with TRBJ2-1; D is ambiguous. Trimming shortened V by 3 bases and J by 3 bases, and 9 bases separated the two germline ends. The CDR3 is made up of 14 amino acids. Germline loops: CDR1 SGHAT, CDR2 FQNNGV. The CDR3, as DNA: TGTGCCAGCAGCTTTACAGAGCTCTACAATGAGCAGTTCTTC. It yields the protein CASSFTELYNEQFF.

The chain couples TRBV5-4 to TRBJ1-1; D is unclear. CDR3 size: 13 residues. Germline V gives CDR1 SGHNT, CDR2 YYREEE (reference sequence). V gave up 3 bases and J gave up 0 bases, with 6 bases separating them. CDR3 DNA sequence: TGTGCCAGCAGCTCCTCCTTGAACACTGAAGCTTTCTTT. Translating gives CASSSSLNTEAFF.

The CDR3 coding sequence is TGCGCCAGCAGCGCCTACCCGACAGAGCTGGAGCACGAGCAGTACTTC. Translating gives CASSAYPTELEHEQYF. The V call is TRBV4-1, the J call TRBJ2-7; D may be TRBD1 (5 bases). Germline assignment: CDR1 MGHRA and CDR2 YSYEKL. The CDR3 runs to 16 residues. Trimming pared 5 bases from V and 5 bases from J, leaving 22 bases between.

This chain joins TRBV7-2 and TRBJ2-4, with 7 positions matching TRBD1. The junction had 8 bases not matched to a gene; V was cut back by 5 bases and J by 1 base. The CDR3 is made up of 16 amino acids. Germline loops: CDR1 SGHTA, CDR2 FQGNSA. CDR3 nucleotide sequence: TGTGCCAGCAGCCGTAGGGGGCTGTGGGCCAAAAACATTCAGTACTTC. It is translated as CASSRRGLWAKNIQYF. The entire variable domain, with the rest obtained from reference TRBV7-2 and TRBJ2-4, is as follows: GAGVSQSPSNKVTEKGKDVELRCDPISGHTALYWYRQSLGQGLEFLIYFQGNSAPDKSGLPSDRFSAERTGGSVSTLTIQRTQQEDSAVYLCASSRRGLWAKNIQYFGAGTRLSVL.

This clone appeared once. The rearrangement joins TRBV23-1 to TRBJ1-1, with 8 bases matching TRBD1. TRBV23-1 is an ORF for which the function is uncertain. The CDR3 is 17 residues long. V dropped 6 bases and J dropped 2; count of bases not matched to a gene: 14. DNA of the CDR3: TGCGCCAGCAGCCAGGGGGTGACAGGGGTTTTTAACACTGAAGCTTTCTTT. Protein product: CASSQGVTGVFNTEAFF.

The chain joins TRBV29-1 to TRBJ2-2; 13 positions agree with TRBD2. Germline trimming cut 0 bases from V and 6 bases from J; bases unmatched to any gene: 4. Germline V gene data show CDR1 as SQVTM and CDR2 as ANQGSEA. The CDR3 is made up of 16 amino acids. This chain's CDR3 is CSVEDGGLAGAGELFF. CDR3 sequence (DNA): TGCAGCGTTGAAGATGGTGGACTAGCGGGAGCCGGGGAGCTGTTTTTT.

V is TRBV27 and J is TRBJ1-1, with a tentative D call TRBD1 (5 bases). V was pared by 3 bases and J by 3 bases, with 14 bases between. There are 15 residues in the CDR3. Looked up from germline, CDR1 is MNHEY and CDR2 is SMNVEV (reference sequence). DNA for the CDR3: TGTGCCAGCAGTTTTGGGGGGGTCCGAGACACTGAAGCTTTCTTT. Protein product: CASSFGGVRDTEAFF.

The chain recombines TRBV27 with TRBJ2-2, with D perhaps matching TRBD1 (6 bases). Trimming cost V 0 bases and J 8 bases, with 16 bases left between them. The CDR3 contains 16 residues. Germline V lookup: CDR1 MNHEY, CDR2 SMNVEV (reference sequence). CDR3 sequence (DNA): TGTGCCAGCAGTTTATCAGGGGGTAAACGTGTAGGGGAGCTGTTTTTT. This encodes CASSLSGGKRVGELFF.

The rearrangement joins TRBV11-3 to TRBJ2-3, with D perhaps TRBD2 (5 bases). Trimming cost V 5 bases and J 1 base, with 10 bases left between them. CDR3 length: 14 amino acids. Germline V gene sequence: CDR1 SGHNT, CDR2 YENEEA. CDR3 nucleotide sequence: TGTGCCAGCAGCCGCGCGGGCCGCACAGATACGCAGTATTTT. This sequence encodes CASSRAGRTDTQYF.

The chain uses TRBV7-3 and TRBJ2-1; 7 nucleotides align to TRBD2. The germline V gene has CDR1 SGHTA and CDR2 FQGTGA. The V segment lost 1 base and the J segment 0 bases; nucleotides outside the gene matches: 15. This CDR3 region has 20 residues. CDR3 sequence reads: CASSLKPGRGGGDSYNEQFF. The CDR3 DNA sequence: TGTGCCAGCAGCTTAAAACCTGGGAGGGGAGGCGGGGACTCCTACAATGAGCAGTTCTTC.

V gene TRBV4-2 combines with J gene TRBJ2-7, with D perhaps matching TRBD1 (6 bases). The CDR3 runs to 18 residues. Germline V CDR1 and CDR2: LGHNA, YNFKEQ. V was cut by 0 bases and J by 0 bases, with 18 bases left in between. The CDR3 DNA sequence: TGTGCCAGCAGCCAAGACGCCAATACAGGGCACTCCTCCTACGAGCAGTACTTC. It encodes CASSQDANTGHSSYEQYF.

The chain recombines TRBV11-2 with TRBJ1-2; D possibly corresponds to TRBD1 (6 bases). CDR3 length: 14 amino acids. Per germline, CDR1 SGHAT and CDR2 FQNNGV. Trimming pared 5 bases from V and 0 bases from J, leaving 10 bases between. The CDR3 bases are TGTGCCAGCAGCGACAGGCCGTCTAACTATGGCTACACCTTC. It specifies CASSDRPSNYGYTF.

The V gene is TRBV7-9, the J gene TRBJ2-1, with TRBD2 matching 8 bases. Germline V CDR1 and CDR2: SEHNR, FQNEAQ (reference sequence). The V gene end was trimmed by 6 bases and the J gene end by 0 bases; junction bases not matched to a gene: 7. The CDR3 consists of 16 residues. CDR3 nucleotide sequence: TGTGCCAGCAGACCAAGGGCGGGAGGCTCCTACAATGAGCAGTTCTTC. Translation: CASRPRAGGSYNEQFF.

The chain links TRBV19 to TRBJ2-1; a weak D match, TRBD1 (6 bases). The germline V gene encodes CDR1 LNHDA and CDR2 SQIVND (reference sequence). The V and J ends lost 6 bases and 6 bases respectively, with 24 bases between them. The CDR3 has 17 residues. The CDR3 loop is CASSQGTFGNWGNEQFF. CDR3 in DNA: TGTGCCAGTAGCCAGGGGACCTTCGGGAATTGGGGCAATGAGCAGTTCTTC.

V gene TRBV2 combines with J gene TRBJ1-2; 9 nucleotides line up with TRBD1. The junction had 10 bases not matched to a gene; V was cut back by 4 bases and J by 4 bases. CDR1 is SNHLY and CDR2 is FYNNEI in the germline V gene. The CDR3 covers 16 residues. The CDR3 nucleotides are TGTGCCAGCAGTGGGTCCCACGGACAGGGGAGCTATGGCTACACCTTC. Residues: CASSGSHGQGSYGYTF.

The sample holds a few counts of this clone. Additional DNA sequences in this sample encode the identical CDR3. The gene calls are TRBV10-3 and TRBJ2-3, with D possibly TRBD2 on 5 matching bases. The CDR3 is 14 residues long. Germline V gene sequence: CDR1 ENHRY, CDR2 SYGVKD. With 4 bases removed from V and 2 bases from J, the gap between germline ends came to 10 bases. The DNA of the CDR3 is TGTGCCATCAGTGGGACGGGAACCACAGATACGCAGTATTTT. Encoded protein: CAISGTGTTDTQYF.

The chain uses TRBV19 and TRBJ1-5; no definite D call. This CDR3 has 15 residues. V lost 3 bases and J 0 bases, leaving 9 bases between the germline ends. Germline CDR1 and CDR2: LNHDA and SQIVND (reference sequence). The CDR3 DNA sequence: TGTGCCAGTAGTATGGGCCGGAATAGCAATCAGCCCCAGCATTTT. This codes for CASSMGRNSNQPQHF.

This chain connects TRBV29-1 to TRBJ2-5; 8 bases fit TRBD1. Germline V CDR1 and CDR2: SQVTM, ANQGSEA. The CDR3 runs 12 residues. J gave up 7 bases and V 7 bases, and 8 bases lay outside the gene matches. The CDR3 DNA reads as TGCAGCGCAATAAGGACAGGGACGACCCAGTACTTC. It specifies CSAIRTGTTQYF.

The rearrangement joins TRBV18 to TRBJ1-2; 8 nucleotides line up with TRBD1. The germline V gene encodes CDR1 KGHSH and CDR2 LQKENI. Trimming cost V 3 bases and J 3 bases; bases outside gene matches: 6. The CDR3 is 15 residues long. CDR3 DNA sequence: TGTGCCAGCTCACCTTCAGGGACAGGTGACTATGGCTACACCTTC. Protein product: CASSPSGTGDYGYTF. Full variable domain (rest looked up from reference TRBV18 and TRBJ1-2): NAGVMQNPRHLVRRRGQEARLRCSPMKGHSHVYWYRQLPEEGLKFMVYLQKENIIDESGMPKERFSAEFPKEGPSILRIQQVVRGDSAAYFCASSPSGTGDYGYTFGSGTRLTVV.

This rearrangement joins TRBV5-4 to TRBJ2-7, with 7 bases that match TRBD1. In germline, CDR1 is SGHNT, CDR2 YYREEE (reference sequence). V lost 5 bases, J lost 5 bases, and 13 bases stayed unmatched. The CDR3 has 15 residues. Here the CDR3 reads CASSSRQGRIHEQYF. CDR3 coding DNA: TGTGCCAGCAGTTCACGACAGGGCAGGATCCACGAGCAGTACTTC.

The rearrangement uses TRBV9 and TRBJ1-5, with a tentative D call TRBD1 (6 bases). This CDR3 has 13 residues. Germline V gene lookup returns CDR1 SGDLS and CDR2 YYNGEE. V was cut by 2 bases and J by 5 bases, with 8 bases left in between. DNA of the CDR3: TGTGCCAGCAGCGTCACAGGGCATCAGCCCCAGCATTTT. Amino acids: CASSVTGHQPQHF.

The V and J genes are TRBV4-1 and TRBJ2-1; D call uncertain. Between the trimmed V and J ends, which lost 5 bases and 0 bases, there was a span of 17 bases. Looked up from germline, CDR1 is MGHRA and CDR2 is YSYEKL. This CDR3 is built from 17 residues. The CDR3 here is CASSALGSRSSYNEQFF. The CDR3 DNA is TGCGCCAGCAGCGCTCTAGGCAGCCGGAGCTCCTACAATGAGCAGTTCTTC.

The chain couples TRBV19 to TRBJ2-7; 9 bases fit TRBD2. This CDR3 contains 13 residues. V gave up 6 bases and J gave up 2 bases; unmatched junction bases: 2. CDR1 is LNHDA and CDR2 is SQIVND in the germline V gene (reference sequence). CDR3 in DNA: TGTGCCAGTAGGACTAGCGGAACCTACGAGCAGTACTTC. Translated, it gives CASRTSGTYEQYF.

This rearrangement joins TRBV27 to TRBJ1-1, with 7 bases lining up with TRBD1. The ends lost 8 bases at V and 3 bases at J; junction bases unmatched: 12. Per the germline V gene, CDR1 is MNHEY and CDR2 is SMNVEV (reference sequence). This CDR3 is built from 15 residues. The CDR3 here is CASSWSDRADTEAFF. In nucleotides, the CDR3 is TGTGCCAGCTCCTGGTCCGACAGGGCGGACACTGAAGCTTTCTTT.